The next 17 T cell receptor beta chains were all read from a single sample in a study of technical replicates of blood from a handful of donors. The table came from immunoSEQ multiplex PCR; TCRdb's copy has only in-frame clones and leaves some out. Of more than 65,000 clones listed, approximately 75% are singletons. The sequenced sample consisted of PBMCs. Source of these receptors: a human donor in good health. Some clones in this sample may be carry-over from other donors' samples.

The genes are TRBV7-3 and TRBJ2-1; 9 nucleotides align to TRBD1. V dropped 5 bases and J dropped 14; count of bases not matched to a gene: 4. The CDR3 consists of 11 residues. Looked up from germline, CDR1 is SGHTA and CDR2 is FQGTGA. CDR3 coding DNA: TGTGCCAGCAGCAAGGGACAGGGAAAGTTCTTC. This translates into CASSKGQGKFF. The variable domain in full, completed from reference TRBV7-3 and TRBJ2-1, reads GAGVSQTPSNKVTEKGKYVELRCDPISGHTALYWYRQSLGQGPEFLIYFQGTGAADDSGLPNDRFFAVRPEGSVSTLKIQRTERGDSAVYLCASSKGQGKFFGPGTRLTVL.

The genes are TRBV6-1 and TRBJ2-2; D might be TRBD2 (5 bases). V was cut by 10 bases and J by 6 bases, with 18 bases left in between. Per the germline V gene, CDR1 is MNHNS and CDR2 is SASEGT. The CDR3 length is 14 residues. The CDR3 reads CAISFGLAAGELFF. CDR3 bases: TGTGCCATCTCTTTTGGACTCGCGGCCGGGGAGCTGTTTTTT.

The rearrangement joins TRBV25-1 to TRBJ2-5; D is ambiguous. CDR3 length: 14 residues. Germline values: CDR1 MGHDK, CDR2 SYGVNS. Trimming stripped 2 bases from V and 3 bases from J, with 10 bases between. The CDR3 is CASSERPQEETQYF. DNA of the CDR3: TGTGCCAGCAGTGAAAGGCCGCAGGAAGAGACCCAGTACTTC.

This clone was counted a few times. The chain joins TRBV27 to TRBJ1-1; possible D gene TRBD1, 5 bases. The germline V gene encodes CDR1 MNHEY and CDR2 SMNVEV (reference sequence). This CDR3 region has 13 residues. V was clipped by 2 bases and J by 2 bases, with 6 bases between them. CDR3 bases: TGTGCCAGCAGTTTACAGGGAAACACTGAAGCTTTCTTT. As protein: CASSLQGNTEAFF.

This chain uses TRBV11-3 with TRBJ2-7; a weak D match, TRBD1 (5 bases). Germline loops: CDR1 SGHNT, CDR2 YENEEA. This CDR3 is 14 amino acids long. Trimming shortened V by 0 bases and J by 5 bases, and 11 bases separated the two germline ends. The CDR3 protein is CASSLDQGSHEQYF. CDR3 nucleotides: TGTGCCAGCAGCTTAGATCAGGGTTCCCACGAGCAGTACTTC.

CDR3 in DNA: TGCAGCGCCAGGGTCTCTGGGGCCAACGTCCTGACTTTC. Translating gives CSARVSGANVLTF. The chain uses TRBV29-1 and TRBJ2-6; the D gene is possibly TRBD1 (5 bases). Germline assignment: CDR1 SQVTM and CDR2 ANQGSEA. This CDR3 comprises 13 residues. With 7 bases removed from V and 0 bases from J, the gap between germline ends came to 7 bases.

A few counts support this clone. The chain uses TRBV9 and TRBJ1-1, with 10 bases aligning to TRBD1. V gave up 2 bases and J gave up 1 base; unmatched junction bases: 2. The CDR3 totals 15 residues. Germline CDR1 is SGDLS and CDR2 is YYNGEE. This chain's CDR3 is CASSVTGGRNTEAFF. CDR3 nucleotide sequence: TGTGCCAGCAGCGTGACAGGGGGCCGGAACACTGAAGCTTTCTTT.

This chain uses TRBV29-1 with TRBJ2-5, with 12 bases aligning to TRBD2. CDR3 length: 14 residues. Germline CDR1 is SQVTM and CDR2 is ANQGSEA. Losses at the gene ends were 7 bases for V and 5 bases for J; bases not matched to a gene: 8. The DNA for the CDR3 is TGCAGCGGCAAGACTAGCGGGAGAGGGGAGACCCAGTACTTC. It translates to CSGKTSGRGETQYF.

The V gene is TRBV5-4, the J gene TRBJ1-6, with D maybe TRBD1 (6 bases). V was shortened by 0 bases and J by 0 bases, with 13 bases between the two germline ends. Germline V gene data show CDR1 as SGHNT and CDR2 as YYREEE (reference sequence). The CDR3 extends over 18 amino acids. The DNA of the CDR3 is TGTGCCAGCAGCTTGGGGTTCGGGGGGGCCTCCTATAATTCACCCCTCCACTTT. Its protein product is CASSLGFGGASYNSPLHF.

This sequence joins TRBV5-4 and TRBJ2-3; a possible D gene is TRBD1 (5 bases). The CDR3 consists of 12 residues. Germline V CDR1 and CDR2: SGHNT, YYREEE (reference sequence). Between the trimmed V and J ends, which lost 5 bases and 2 bases, there was a span of 6 bases. The CDR3 DNA sequence: TGTGCCAGCAGGACAGACACAGATACGCAGTATTTT. Amino acids: CASRTDTDTQYF.

V gene TRBV4-2 combines with J gene TRBJ1-2; D is unresolved. The CDR3 has 14 amino acids. Germline V gene sequence: CDR1 LGHNA, CDR2 YNFKEQ. V was clipped by 0 bases and J by 5 bases, with 10 bases between them. CDR3 sequence reads: CASSQDPQVYGYTF. The CDR3 bases are TGTGCCAGCAGCCAAGATCCGCAGGTTTATGGCTACACCTTC.

This chain connects TRBV18 to TRBJ2-2; the match to TRBD2 covers 7 bases. Per germline, CDR1 KGHSH and CDR2 LQKENI. The CDR3 is 18 amino acids. The V and J ends lost 3 bases and 2 bases, in that order; junction bases with no gene match: 12. CDR3 nucleotide sequence: TGTGCCAGCTCACCCTCAATACTAGCGCCAGTAAACACCGGGGAGCTGTTTTTT. Translating gives CASSPSILAPVNTGELFF.

The V call is TRBV19, the J call TRBJ1-1; no definite D call. V lost 5 bases, J lost 0 bases, and 13 bases lay in between. The CDR3 consists of 15 residues. Germline CDR1 and CDR2: LNHDA and SQIVND (reference sequence). The CDR3 sequence: CASSDRTGMNTEAFF. The DNA of the CDR3 is TGTGCCAGTAGTGACCGGACCGGGATGAACACTGAAGCTTTCTTT.

In DNA form, the CDR3 reads TGTGCCAGCAGCCTAGGGAGGGAGGCCACCGGGGAGCTGTTTTTT. It codes for CASSLGREATGELFF. The rearrangement joins TRBV2 to TRBJ2-2; TRBD2 aligns across 7 bases. CDR1 SNHLY and CDR2 FYNNEI come from the germline V gene. The ends lost 6 bases at V and 4 bases at J; junction bases unmatched: 8. The CDR3 is 15 amino acids.

This clone has just a few counts. CDR3 loop: CASTTFSENNEQFF. The CDR3 coding sequence is TGCGCCAGCACCACCTTTTCAGAAAACAATGAGCAGTTCTTC. The chain uses TRBV4-1 and TRBJ2-1, with unresolved D. Germline V gives CDR1 MGHRA, CDR2 YSYEKL. The V end was cut by 7 bases, the J end by 5 bases, with 15 bases between. There are 14 residues in the CDR3.

The sample holds one count of this clone. The chain uses TRBV21-1 and TRBJ2-5; the D call TRBD1 from the table was never checked on the DNA. TRBV21-1 is flagged as a pseudogene. The CDR3 runs to 15 residues. DNA for the CDR3: TGTGCCAGCAGCACCAGGGGCGGTGACCAAGAGACCCAGTACTTC. Its protein product is CASSTRGGDQETQYF.

This chain uses TRBV19 with TRBJ1-5; TRBD1 matches 7 bases. The germline gives CDR1 LNHDA, CDR2 SQIVND (reference sequence). Germline trimming cut 5 bases from V and 2 bases from J; bases unmatched to any gene: 6. CDR3 length: 15 residues. CDR3 coding DNA: TGTGCCAGTAGTTACAGGGGTTGGGGCAATCAGCCCCAGCATTTT. Protein sequence: CASSYRGWGNQPQHF.